Sequencing of this TCR beta chain was carried out in a study of blood T cells in healthy people across ages. Study-wide results and limits: Estimates drawn from one million T cells were deemed to understate diversity. TCR beta diversity, measured per million T cells, fell in a roughly linear way with age.

V lost 0 bases and J lost 5; bases outside the gene matches: 7. Per the germline V gene, CDR1 is MNHEY and CDR2 is SVGAGI. The CDR3 spans 17 residues. For the second PCR, which ran for about 6 to 12 cycles, a sample-barcoded 5' primer and a J-beta primer mix were used. With 12 random nucleotides, a template-switch adaptor tagged each individual cDNA molecule. Each of the samples gave a minimum of 2.5 million paired-end reads that contained CDR3. A single record per CDR3 protein comes from TCRdb applying MiXCR to the 5' RACE reads. Of some 1.5 million distinct CDR3 sequences listed, 28% are singletons. This clonotype was counted a few times. Its specificity is unknown.

Source material: blood. V and J are TRBV6-5 and TRBJ2-3; TRBD2 matches 11 bases. This receptor was identified in a woman aged 25 to 39 in good health. The CDR3 DNA reads TGTGCCAGCAGTTACTCGGCGCTAGCGGGGGGAAGAGATACGCAGTATTTT. Translating it yields CASSYSALAGGRDTQYF.